This TCR beta chain was profiled in a study of OX40 agonist ivuxolimab in advanced cancers. Study at large: The dose-escalation cohort was around 83% male, with a mean age of about 60 years, ranging about 23 to 79. Study-wide points: The average count of expanded clones was higher among CD8+ T cells than among CD4+. By week 6 at 0.1 to 3.0 mg/kg, blood CD4+ and CD8+ T cells had expanded clonally.

Baseline, cycle 4 day 1, and cycle 7 day 1 were the blood sampling points. Clones were sequenced by immunoSEQ multiplex PCR, and TCRdb holds only the in-frame ones, with some missing. The sample lists about 150,000 clones, just over 90% seen once, with roughly 1% in the top ten. Germline V gene data show CDR1 as KGHSH and CDR2 as LQKENI. This CDR3 is 19 amino acids long. Trimming cost V 4 bases and J 4 bases; bases outside gene matches: 16. Details on this clone: Its antigen is undetermined.

The rearrangement links TRBV18 to TRBJ1-1; 12 bases are a match to TRBD1. The input for sequencing was CD4+ or CD8+ T cells sorted from blood, taken in a trial of the OX40 agonist ivuxolimab. The origin of this receptor is an adult with an advanced solid tumor such as melanoma, head and neck, liver or kidney cancer. CDR3 in amino acids: CASSQSGTGGAGRATEAFF. As DNA, the CDR3 is TGTGCCAGCTCACAGTCCGGGACAGGGGGCGCCGGGAGGGCCACTGAAGCTTTCTTT.